These T cell receptor beta chains were read from a single sample in a study of T-cell memory formation after mild COVID-19. TCRdb itself ran the 5' RACE reads through MiXCR, one entry per CDR3 protein. The profile shows more than 75,000 distinct CDR3 sequences, roughly 23% of them singletons. Material: PBMCs or a T cell subset sorted from them (not recorded which). These receptors all come from a man aged 18 to 29 who had mild COVID-19 (a few samples of this study predate the infection). Cell type and time point are not known. Each CDR3 is given with its conserved first and last residue. Fields, in order: CDR3 DNA, CDR3 protein, clone size, J gene, V gene, D gene. A D gene is named only where the DNA matches it firmly. Rows may omit the clone size; those that give it use once, few, many or a size class.

DNA: TGTGCCAGCAGTCTGCGACAGAGTAATTCACCCCTCCACTTT
CDR3: CASSLRQSNSPLHF
size: NA
J: TRBJ1-6
V: TRBV27
D: NA

DNA: TGTGCCAGCAGCTTTTGGGGGAGGGCGAGCACAGATACGCAGTATTTT
CDR3: CASSFWGRASTDTQYF
size: few
J: TRBJ2-3
V: TRBV7-2
D: TRBD2

DNA: TGTGCCAGCAGTTTATGGACAGGAGGAATTTCTGGGGCCAACGTCCTGACTTTC
CDR3: CASSLWTGGISGANVLTF
size: few
J: TRBJ2-6
V: TRBV27
D: TRBD1

DNA: TGTGCCAGCAGCCCGGGGACAGGGGGAGAAAAACTGTTTTTT
CDR3: CASSPGTGGEKLFF
size: NA
J: TRBJ1-4
V: TRBV14
D: TRBD1

DNA: TGTGCCAGCAGCTGGGCCTTACGGAATGAGCAGTTCTTC
CDR3: CASSWALRNEQFF
size: NA
J: TRBJ2-1
V: TRBV11-2
D: NA

DNA: TGTGCCAGCAGTTTTTACAGGGGGGACAATGGCTACACCTTC
CDR3: CASSFYRGDNGYTF
size: NA
J: TRBJ1-2
V: TRBV27
D: TRBD1

DNA: TGCGCCAGCAGCCAACACGGTGAGGGTGGGACTGAAGCTTTCTTT
CDR3: CASSQHGEGGTEAFF
size: NA
J: TRBJ1-1
V: TRBV4-1
D: NA

DNA: TGTGCCATCCCCTTGGGAGGGGGCATCGCCGGGGAGCTGTTTTTT
CDR3: CAIPLGGGIAGELFF
size: NA
J: TRBJ2-2
V: TRBV11-2
D: NA

DNA: TGCGCCAGCAGTGAGACGGGACAGGGAGAATCACCCCTCCACTTT
CDR3: CASSETGQGESPLHF
size: few
J: TRBJ1-6
V: TRBV10-2
D: TRBD1

DNA: TGTGCCAGCAGTTTACAAGCGCGGGGCCCGGAGGGCTACACCTTC
CDR3: CASSLQARGPEGYTF
size: many
J: TRBJ1-2
V: TRBV27
D: NA

DNA: TGTGCCAGCAGTTTGGAATGGGGAGACACTGAAGCTTTCTTT
CDR3: CASSLEWGDTEAFF
size: NA
J: TRBJ1-1
V: TRBV12-3/TRBV12-4
D: NA

DNA: TGTGCCAGCAGCTACCTTCAGGGGACGGGGGAGACCCAGTACTTC
CDR3: CASSYLQGTGETQYF
size: NA
J: TRBJ2-5
V: TRBV5-5
D: NA

DNA: TGTGCCAGCAGTACCGAGCGGGGCTATCACAATGAGCAGTTCTTC
CDR3: CASSTERGYHNEQFF
size: NA
J: TRBJ2-1
V: TRBV12-3/TRBV12-4
D: TRBD2

DNA: TGCAGTGCTAGCCCCGGGACTAGCGCGTACGAGCAGTACTTC
CDR3: CSASPGTSAYEQYF
size: NA
J: TRBJ2-7
V: TRBV20-1
D: TRBD2

DNA: TGCAGCGTTCAAGAAGGGGGACCCACAGATACGCAGTATTTT
CDR3: CSVQEGGPTDTQYF
size: few
J: TRBJ2-3
V: TRBV29-1
D: NA

DNA: TGTGCCAGCAGTAGTCGGACAGCCTATCCGGGTGGCTACACCTTC
CDR3: CASSSRTAYPGGYTF
size: NA
J: TRBJ1-2
V: TRBV28
D: NA

DNA: TGTGCCAGCAGTTCGACCTGGAACACTGAAGCTTTCTTT
CDR3: CASSSTWNTEAFF
size: few
J: TRBJ1-1
V: TRBV6-5
D: NA

DNA: TGTGCCAGCAGTTTAAAGCGGGCTGTATACAATGAGCAGTTCTTC
CDR3: CASSLKRAVYNEQFF
size: NA
J: TRBJ2-1
V: TRBV27
D: NA

DNA: TGCGCCAGCAGCCAAGAGGCGGGCGCAGGGGGGTTCTATGGCTACACCTTC
CDR3: CASSQEAGAGGFYGYTF
size: NA
J: TRBJ1-2
V: TRBV4-1
D: TRBD1

DNA: TGTGCCAGCAGCACCACAGATACGCAGTATTTT
CDR3: CASSTTDTQYF
size: few
J: TRBJ2-3
V: TRBV11-2
D: NA

DNA: TGCGCCAGCAGCCTGGTCGGGGACGACACCGGGGAGCTGTTTTTT
CDR3: CASSLVGDDTGELFF
size: few
J: TRBJ2-2
V: TRBV5-1
D: NA

DNA: TGTGCCAGCAGCCATGACGGGGGTGGCTACACCTTC
CDR3: CASSHDGGGYTF
size: few
J: TRBJ1-2
V: TRBV7-9
D: NA

DNA: TGTGCCAGTAGTATAGCAGGCGCTATTCAGTACTTC
CDR3: CASSIAGAIQYF
size: once
J: TRBJ2-4
V: TRBV19
D: NA

DNA: TGCGCCAGCAGCCAAGGATCGGGGTTCAGTAGTGAAGCTTTCTTT
CDR3: CASSQGSGFSSEAFF
size: many
J: TRBJ1-1
V: TRBV4-3
D: NA

DNA: TGTGCCAGCAGCCCCCCTAGCGGGGGCGGGGGGACGCAGTATTTT
CDR3: CASSPPSGGGGTQYF
size: NA
J: TRBJ2-3
V: TRBV5-5
D: TRBD2

DNA: TGTGCCAGCACCGCCACCCGGGGAGAGGTAAAAGAGACCCAGTACTTC
CDR3: CASTATRGEVKETQYF
size: NA
J: TRBJ2-5
V: TRBV13
D: NA

DNA: TGTGCCAGCAGTTATAGGAGGGGCCCGGGGGGCACTGAAGCTTTCTTT
CDR3: CASSYRRGPGGTEAFF
size: many
J: TRBJ1-1
V: TRBV6-5
D: NA

DNA: TGTGCCATCGCCCCAGGGGCCACCTACGAGCAGTACTTC
CDR3: CAIAPGATYEQYF
size: NA
J: TRBJ2-7
V: TRBV10-3
D: NA

DNA: TGTGCCACCTCGGGGTCCATTACTGAAGCTTTCTTT
CDR3: CATSGSITEAFF
size: NA
J: TRBJ1-1
V: TRBV12-3/TRBV12-4
D: NA

DNA: TGTGCCAGCAGCAGCGAGAACACCGGGGAGCTGTTTTTT
CDR3: CASSSENTGELFF
size: NA
J: TRBJ2-2
V: TRBV28
D: NA

DNA: TGTGCCAGCAGTGGTGCAAGCTCCCACGAGCAGTACTTC
CDR3: CASSGASSHEQYF
size: few
J: TRBJ2-7
V: TRBV6-1
D: NA

DNA: TGTGCCAGCAGCCCGTTTGCGGGGGACGAGCAGTACTTC
CDR3: CASSPFAGDEQYF
size: NA
J: TRBJ2-7
V: TRBV13
D: TRBD2

DNA: TGCGCCAGCAGGGAGACTAGCGGGGGGCCCGGGGAGACCCAGTACTTC
CDR3: CASRETSGGPGETQYF
size: few
J: TRBJ2-5
V: TRBV4-1
D: TRBD2